This T cell receptor (beta chain) stems from a study of identical twins. Template switching added a universal primer site, and cDNA bore unique molecular identifiers. TCRdb ran MiXCR on the 5' RACE reads and lists one entry per CDR3 protein. The profile covers 700,000 to 950,000 distinct CDR3 sequences, with roughly an eighth appearing a single time and about 1.5% taken by the ten largest. The study's findings and limits: Sequences that were out-of-frame, alpha and twin-shared displayed an excess of low generation probability. Cord blood beta clonotypes that were abundant carried fewer insertions, and memory repertoires showed no such trend.

Germline V gives CDR1 MDHEN, CDR2 SYDVKM. CDR3 length equals 14 residues. V lost 10 bases and J lost 10, with 23 bases in between. This clonotype was detected many times. The antigen is unknown. The same sample was also studied in work on yellow fever vaccine responses in identical twins.

The receptor was derived from a young woman in good health. Sequencing used PBMCs. The chain carries TRBV28 and TRBJ2-1; perhaps TRBD2 as D (5 bases). The chain's CDR3 is CATESEAWQREQFF. The CDR3 nucleotides read TGTGCCACGGAATCGGAGGCCTGGCAGCGGGAGCAGTTCTTC. The complete variable domain, with remaining parts taken from reference TRBV28 and TRBJ2-1, reads DVKVTQSSRYLVKRTGEKVFLECVQDMDHENMFWYRQDPGLGLRLIYFSYDVKMKEKGDIPEGYSVSREKKERFSLILESASTNQTSMYLCATESEAWQREQFFGPGTRLTVL.